This T cell receptor beta chain was profiled in a study of cytomegalovirus exposure and HLA in healthy donors. At the time of sampling, donors were nominally healthy, though unrecorded immune exposures were likely. This clone was seen a handful of times. What it recognizes is unknown. Study-level points and caveats: With further analysis later on, most CMV-associated TCR beta chains appeared HLA-restricted.

The PCR contained 60 Vbeta and 13 Jbeta primers. Sequencing used immunoSEQ multiplex PCR; TCRdb keeps in-frame clones, though not all of them. The data hold around 170,000 clones, with around 85% observed a single time. V shed 4 bases and J shed 3 bases, with 14 bases lying between them. From germline, CDR1 is SGHRS and CDR2 YFSETQ. CDR3 size: 15 residues. The chain couples TRBV5-1 to TRBJ2-1, with a weak D call TRBD1 (6 bases). The receptor was derived from a man in his fifties or sixties in good health and CMV-seronegative. The material sequenced was PBMCs. As DNA, the CDR3 is TGCGCCAGCAGCCGCCCGGGACACGACTACAATGAGCAGTTCTTC. Its translation: CASSRPGHDYNEQFF.